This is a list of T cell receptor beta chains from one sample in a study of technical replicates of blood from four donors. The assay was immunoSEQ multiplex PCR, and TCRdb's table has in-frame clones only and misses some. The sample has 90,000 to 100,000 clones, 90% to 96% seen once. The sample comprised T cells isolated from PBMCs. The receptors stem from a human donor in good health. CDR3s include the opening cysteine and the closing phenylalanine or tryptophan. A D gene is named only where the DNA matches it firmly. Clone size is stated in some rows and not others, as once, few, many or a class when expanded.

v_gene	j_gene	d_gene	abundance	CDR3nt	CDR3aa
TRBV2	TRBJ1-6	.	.	TGTGCCAGCAGACCCTCCGGGGGGGGATCACCCCTCCACTTT	CASRPSGGGSPLHF
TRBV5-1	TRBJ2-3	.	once	TGCGCCAGCATACGCACCCCCACGGGAGATACGCAGTATTTT	CASIRTPTGDTQYF
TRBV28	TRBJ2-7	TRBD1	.	TGTGCCAGCAGGTTGGGTGGGGACAGGGGGCTTTACGAGCAGTACTTC	CASRLGGDRGLYEQYF
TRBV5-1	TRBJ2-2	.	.	TGCGCCAGCAGCTTGAACCGGGATACGAACACCGGGGAGCTGTTTTTT	CASSLNRDTNTGELFF
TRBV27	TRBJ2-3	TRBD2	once	TGTGCCAGCAGTTTGCGGTGGGCGGGAGTGAGGTCAGATACGCAGTATTTT	CASSLRWAGVRSDTQYF
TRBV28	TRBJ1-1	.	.	TGTGCCAGCAGTTTAGGGAGGAGCATGAACACTGAAGCTTTCTTT	CASSLGRSMNTEAFF
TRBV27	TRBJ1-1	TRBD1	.	TGTGCCAGCAGTCCCCGACAGGGGAAGAAGACTGAAGCTTTCTTT	CASSPRQGKKTEAFF
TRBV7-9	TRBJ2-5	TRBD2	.	TGTGCCAGCAGCTCCCCCCGACTAGCGGGAGAGACCCAGTACTTC	CASSSPRLAGETQYF
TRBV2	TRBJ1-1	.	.	TGTGCCAGCAGCGACCCTAATTCGGGGGATGAAGCTTTCTTT	CASSDPNSGDEAFF
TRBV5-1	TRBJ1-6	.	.	TGCGCCAGCAGCCGGCTCGAACAGGGCGCGGGTTCACCCCTCCACTTT	CASSRLEQGAGSPLHF
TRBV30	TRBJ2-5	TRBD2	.	TGTGCCTGGACTAGCGGGGGGGCAGAGACCCAGTACTTC	CAWTSGGAETQYF
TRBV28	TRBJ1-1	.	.	TGTGCCAGCATATCTCAGGGGCGCGGGAACACTGAAGCTTTCTTT	CASISQGRGNTEAFF
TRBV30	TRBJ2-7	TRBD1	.	TGTGCCTGGAGTGACACAGGGGAACGTTGGCTCTACGAGCAGTACTTC	CAWSDTGERWLYEQYF
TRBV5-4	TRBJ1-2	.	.	TGTGCCAGCAGCTTGGCGGCAGGGAACTATGGCTACACCTTC	CASSLAAGNYGYTF
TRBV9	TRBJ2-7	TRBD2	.	TGTGCCAGCAGCGCATCCCCTAGCGGGCTGGCTAGTGAGCAGTACTTC	CASSASPSGLASEQYF
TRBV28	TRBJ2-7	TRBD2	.	TGTGCCAGCAGTAGCGGGAGCCCCTCCTACGAGCAGTACTTC	CASSSGSPSYEQYF
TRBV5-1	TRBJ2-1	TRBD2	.	TGCGCCAGCAGCTTGGTTTCGTCTAGCGGGGACAATGAGCAGTTCTTC	CASSLVSSSGDNEQFF
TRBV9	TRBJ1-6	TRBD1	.	TGTGCCAGCAGCGCCGAACAGGGGTATAATTCACCCCTCCACTTT	CASSAEQGYNSPLHF
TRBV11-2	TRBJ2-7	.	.	TGTGCCAGCAGCTCAAGAAGGGGCTACGAGCAGTACTTC	CASSSRRGYEQYF
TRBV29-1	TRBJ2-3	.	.	TGCAGCGTTGCAGGTCTGAGCTGGTACACAGATACGCAGTATTTT	CSVAGLSWYTDTQYF
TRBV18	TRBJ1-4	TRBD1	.	TGTGCCAGCTCACGGGACAGGAATGAAAAACTGTTTTTT	CASSRDRNEKLFF
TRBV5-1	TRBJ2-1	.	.	TGCGCCAGCAGCTTGGAGAGGGTTTTAGATGAGCAGTTCTTC	CASSLERVLDEQFF
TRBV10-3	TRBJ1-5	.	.	TGTGCCATCAGTGAAGCGGGGGGAGGACCCCAGCATTTT	CAISEAGGGPQHF
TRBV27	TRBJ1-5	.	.	TGTGCCGGCAGTTTAACAGGGTACAGCAATCAGCCCCAGCATTTT	CAGSLTGYSNQPQHF
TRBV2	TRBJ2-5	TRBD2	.	TGTGCCAGCAGTGAGGAGGGTAGCGGGGGGACGGAGCGAGAGACCCAGTACTTC	CASSEEGSGGTERETQYF
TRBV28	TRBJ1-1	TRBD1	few	TGTGCCAGCAGGGAAGGGACAGGGTTTGAAGCTTTCTTT	CASREGTGFEAFF
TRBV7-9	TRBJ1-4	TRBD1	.	TGTGCCAGCAGCCACAGGACAGGGAATGGCGAAAAACTGTTTTTT	CASSHRTGNGEKLFF
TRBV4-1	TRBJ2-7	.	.	TGCGCCAGCAGCCAAGCTACAAGCGCCTACGAGCAGTACTTC	CASSQATSAYEQYF
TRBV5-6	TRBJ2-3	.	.	TGTGCCAGCAGTGAGATACTGGGGGGGCGCACAGATACGCAGTATTTT	CASSEILGGRTDTQYF
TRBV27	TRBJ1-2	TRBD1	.	TGTGCCAGCAGTTGGACAGGGGGAGGATCTGGCTACACCTTC	CASSWTGGGSGYTF
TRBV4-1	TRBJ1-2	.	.	TGCGCCAGCAGCCAAGACTGGCAGATTAACTATGGCTACACCTTC	CASSQDWQINYGYTF
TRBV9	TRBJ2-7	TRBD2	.	TGTGCCAGCAGCGTATCGACTAGCGGTGCCTACGAGCAGTACTTC	CASSVSTSGAYEQYF
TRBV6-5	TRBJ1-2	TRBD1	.	TGTGCCAGCAGACCCCGCCCTGACAGGGGGTACGGCTACACCTTC	CASRPRPDRGYGYTF
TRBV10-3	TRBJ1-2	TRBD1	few	TGTGCCATCAGTGGGCAGGGGGGATTTGGCTACACCTTC	CAISGQGGFGYTF
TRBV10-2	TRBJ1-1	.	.	TGCGCCAGCAGTGGGGCCCTCCAGAACACTGAAGCTTTCTTT	CASSGALQNTEAFF
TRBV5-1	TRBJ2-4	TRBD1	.	TGCGCCAGCAGCTTGGACCGTACCGGGACAGGGTACATTCAGTACTTC	CASSLDRTGTGYIQYF
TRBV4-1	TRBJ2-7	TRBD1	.	TGCGCCAGCAGCCACCGGGACAGGGAGGACTACGAGCAGTACTTC	CASSHRDREDYEQYF
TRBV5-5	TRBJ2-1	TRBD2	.	TGTGCCAGCAGCTTGGAGCGGGAGGGCAATGAGCAGTTCTTC	CASSLEREGNEQFF
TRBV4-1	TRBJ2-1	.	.	TGCGCCAGCAGCCAAGAGGGGGTTTGGGGGGAATCCTACAATGAGCAGTTCTTC	CASSQEGVWGESYNEQFF
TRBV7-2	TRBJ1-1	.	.	TGTGCCAGCAGCCCCACTCCCGAAGCTTTCTTT	CASSPTPEAFF
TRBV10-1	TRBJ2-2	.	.	TGCGCCAGCAGTGAGAAGGGGTTCGGGGAGCTGTTTTTT	CASSEKGFGELFF
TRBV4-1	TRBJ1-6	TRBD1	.	TGCGCCAGCAGCCCCCTCCTTCCGGGACAGGATAATTCACCCCTCCACTTT	CASSPLLPGQDNSPLHF
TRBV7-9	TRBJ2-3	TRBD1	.	TGTGCCAGCAGCTTGAGACAGGGGAGGACAGATACGCAGTATTTT	CASSLRQGRTDTQYF
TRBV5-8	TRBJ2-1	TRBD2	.	TGTGCCAGCAGCTTACAGCGGGGGGGCCGATACAATGAGCAGTTCTTC	CASSLQRGGRYNEQFF
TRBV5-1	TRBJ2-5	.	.	TGCGCCAGCAGCGCCTCGCTTCGGACAGATCAAGAGACCCAGTACTTC	CASSASLRTDQETQYF
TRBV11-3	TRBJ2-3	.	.	TGTGCCAGCAGCCGAAACCTATTCACCATTGATACGCAGTATTTT	CASSRNLFTIDTQYF
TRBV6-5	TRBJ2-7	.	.	TGTGCCAGCAGTTCCACTTACGAGCAGTACTTC	CASSSTYEQYF
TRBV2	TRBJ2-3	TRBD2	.	TGTGCCAGCAAGCGGGAGGCTACGCAGTATTTT	CASKREATQYF
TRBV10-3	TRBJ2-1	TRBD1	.	TGTGCCATCAGCGAGGACAGGGGATACAATGAGCAGTTCTTC	CAISEDRGYNEQFF
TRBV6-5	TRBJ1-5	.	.	TGTGCCAGCAGTTACTCCCGGCAGGGGACTCAGCCCCAGCATTTT	CASSYSRQGTQPQHF
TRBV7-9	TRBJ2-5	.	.	TGTGCCAGCGGCCCCCGGACACAAACCCAAGAGACCCAGTACTTC	CASGPRTQTQETQYF
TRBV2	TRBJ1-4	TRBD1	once	TGTGCCAGCAGTGCCGGGACAGGGGAAGAAAAACTGTTTTTT	CASSAGTGEEKLFF
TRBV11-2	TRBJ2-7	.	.	TGTGCCAGCAGCTTAGATCGCTACGAGCAGTACTTC	CASSLDRYEQYF
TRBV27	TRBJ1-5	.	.	TGTGCCAGCAGTTTCTGTTCGGTGAATCAGCCCCAGCATTTT	CASSFCSVNQPQHF
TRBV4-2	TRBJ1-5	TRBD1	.	TGTGCCAGCAGCCAAGTCGTAGGGCCCCCTCAGGGGGACTTCTATAGCAATCAGCCCCAGCATTTT	CASSQVVGPPQGDFYSNQPQHF
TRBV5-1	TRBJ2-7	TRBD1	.	TGCGCCAGCTGCCCCATCGGGACAGGGGTCTACGAGCAGTACTTC	CASCPIGTGVYEQYF
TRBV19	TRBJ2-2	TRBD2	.	TGTGCCAGTACCACTATAGCGGGTCACACCGGGGAGCTGTTTTTT	CASTTIAGHTGELFF